The 30 T cell receptor beta chains reported below all come from one sample, sequenced in a study of T cells after yellow fever vaccination. TCRdb re-called the 5' RACE reads through MiXCR, storing one row per CDR3 protein. In the table there are 150,000 to 200,000 distinct CDR3 sequences, 6.2% of which are singletons. This specimen was CD4+ T cells sorted from PBMCs, taken on the day of the first yellow fever vaccination. The receptor set was obtained from a man aged 18 to 29 who received the YFV17D yellow fever vaccine.

This clonotype occurred many times. V usage is TRBV5-6 and J usage is TRBJ2-6; no reliable D call. The V end was cut by 6 bases, the J end by 1 base, with 5 bases between. Germline V lookup: CDR1 SGHDT, CDR2 YYEEEE. The CDR3 runs 13 residues. CDR3 loop: CASTISGANVLTF. As DNA, the CDR3 is TGTGCCAGCACGATTTCTGGGGCCAACGTCCTGACTTTC.

This sequence joins TRBV3-1 and TRBJ2-5, with 9 bases that match TRBD2. After removal of 1 base from V and 5 bases from J, the junction contained 8 bases not matched to a gene. The germline V gene encodes CDR1 LGHDT and CDR2 YNNKEL (reference sequence). The CDR3 consists of 16 residues. CDR3 sequence reads: CASSQGKSGGIETQYF. CDR3 in DNA: TGTGCCAGCAGCCAAGGGAAAAGCGGGGGGATTGAGACCCAGTACTTC.

This clonotype was counted only a few times. The chain carries TRBV5-1 and TRBJ2-2, with 7 bases fitting TRBD1. The V gene end was trimmed by 0 bases and the J gene end by 2 bases; junction bases not matched to a gene: 7. Germline V CDR1 and CDR2: SGHRS, YFSETQ. The CDR3 contains 17 residues. The CDR3 here is CASSLAPQGDNTGELFF. DNA of the CDR3: TGCGCCAGCAGCTTGGCGCCCCAGGGGGATAACACCGGGGAGCTGTTTTTT.

This clonotype was recorded at least ten times. The chain carries TRBV2 and TRBJ2-1, with D perhaps matching TRBD1 (5 bases). Germline CDR1 reads SNHLY; CDR2 reads FYNNEI. The ends were cut back, 3 bases at V and 10 bases at J, with 10 bases in the middle. This CDR3 contains 12 residues. CDR3 residues: CASSDGAGEQFF. The CDR3 DNA reads as TGTGCCAGCAGTGATGGGGCAGGGGAGCAGTTCTTC. The full variable domain, with the rest looked up from reference TRBV2 and TRBJ2-1, is EPEVTQTPSHQVTQMGQEVILRCVPISNHLYFYWYRQILGQKVEFLVSFYNNEISEKSEIFDDQFSVERPDGSNFTLKIRSTKLEDSAMYFCASSDGAGEQFFGPGTRLTVL.

This clonotype occurred a few times. J is TRBJ1-4 and V is TRBV7-2; D gene uncertain. This CDR3 is built from 15 residues. The V and J ends lost 3 bases and 0 bases respectively, with 8 bases between them. The germline V gene has CDR1 SGHTA and CDR2 FQGNSA. The CDR3, as DNA: TGTGCCAGCAGCTTTCTCAGTGCAACTAATGAAAAACTGTTTTTT. This sequence encodes CASSFLSATNEKLFF.

This clonotype has only a few counts. The rearrangement uses TRBV7-2 and TRBJ1-4; tentatively, D is TRBD1 (6 bases). CDR1 SGHTA and CDR2 FQGNSA come from the germline V gene. This CDR3 has 14 amino acids. Trimming removed 1 base at V and 8 bases at J, with 11 bases between. CDR3 in DNA: TGTGCCAGCAGCTTAGGGGGGACACTCGAAAAACTGTTTTTT. Its translation is CASSLGGTLEKLFF.

This clonotype came up many times. The gene calls are TRBV20-1 and TRBJ2-5, with 9 bases lining up with TRBD2. The length of the CDR3 is 13 residues. The germline CDR1 and CDR2 sequences are DFQATT and SNEGSKA (reference sequence). CDR3 sequence: CRGASGDRETQYF. CDR3 bases: TGCAGGGGTGCTAGCGGGGATCGAGAGACCCAGTACTTC.

V gene TRBV7-2 combines with J gene TRBJ2-7, with TRBD1 identical over 10 bases. CDR3 length: 14 amino acids. The V segment lost 5 bases and the J segment 4 bases; nucleotides outside the gene matches: 5. Germline loops: CDR1 SGHTA, CDR2 FQGNSA. CDR3 sequence (DNA): TGTGCCAGCAGCCAATTGGGACAGGGGTACGAGCAGTACTTC. This codes for CASSQLGQGYEQYF.

In this sample, this clonotype turned up a few times. The chain has TRBV18 and TRBJ2-7; 7 nucleotides agree with TRBD1. CDR1 and CDR2 from the germline V gene are KGHSH and LQKENI. The CDR3 spans 15 residues. J lost 1 base, V lost 1 base, and 4 bases had no gene match. The CDR3 spells CASSPRLQGSYEQYF. In nucleotides, the CDR3 is TGTGCCAGCTCACCACGTTTACAGGGGTCCTACGAGCAGTACTTC.

The chain links TRBV6-6 to TRBJ1-2; D gene unclear. V dropped 5 bases and J dropped 5 bases, with 9 bases sitting between them. CDR1 is MNHNY, CDR2 SVGAGI, per germline (reference sequence). The length of the CDR3 is 12 residues. CDR3 loop: CASSPPQYGYTF. The DNA of the CDR3 is TGTGCCAGCAGTCCTCCCCAGTATGGCTACACCTTC.

In this sample, this clonotype turned up a few times. The chain couples TRBV7-9 to TRBJ1-5; TRBD1 agrees at 7 bases. The CDR3 covers 15 residues. The germline CDR1 and CDR2 sequences are SEHNR and FQNEAQ (reference sequence). J was trimmed by 6 bases and V by 5 bases; bases with no gene match: 10. The CDR3, as DNA: TGTGCCAGCAGCAAAGGGCGACAGGGCGGTCAGCCCCAGCATTTT. Translated: CASSKGRQGGQPQHF.

The sample holds many counts of this clonotype. CDR3 sequence reads: CSARDRAEQFF. The CDR3 region has the DNA TGCAGTGCTAGGGACAGGGCTGAGCAGTTCTTC. J is TRBJ2-1 and V is TRBV20-1, with 8 nucleotides matching TRBD1. V dropped 3 bases and J dropped 9; count of bases not matched to a gene: 1. Germline CDR1 reads DFQATT; CDR2 reads SNEGSKA (reference sequence). This CDR3 has 11 amino acids.

This clonotype was recorded once. The rearrangement joins TRBV5-1 to TRBJ2-3; 8 bases align to TRBD1. The CDR3 spans 17 residues. Looked up from germline, CDR1 is SGHRS and CDR2 is YFSETQ. With 4 bases clipped from V and 0 bases from J, the junction kept 10 bases outside the gene matches. CDR3 residues: CASSIRDRRTSTDTQYF. The CDR3 nucleotides read TGCGCCAGCAGCATACGGGACAGGAGGACTAGCACAGATACGCAGTATTTT. Full variable domain (rest looked up from reference TRBV5-1 and TRBJ2-3): KAGVTQTPRYLIKTRGQQVTLSCSPISGHRSVSWYQQTPGQGLQFLFEYFSETQRNKGNFPGRFSGRQFSNSRSEMNVSTLELGDSALYLCASSIRDRRTSTDTQYFGPGTRLTVL.

This clonotype occurred a few times. This rearrangement joins TRBV7-2 to TRBJ1-5; unclear D gene. Trimming took 1 base from V and 4 from J, leaving 8 bases between them. This CDR3 contains 14 residues. The germline V gene encodes CDR1 SGHTA and CDR2 FQGNSA. CDR3 sequence: CASSLVKGNQPQHF. The CDR3 DNA sequence: TGTGCCAGCAGCTTAGTGAAGGGAAATCAGCCCCAGCATTTT.

This clonotype was seen at least ten times. The chain recombines TRBV5-1 with TRBJ2-5, with D perhaps TRBD2 (6 bases). This CDR3 region has 14 residues. Trimming pared 0 bases from V and 5 bases from J, leaving 11 bases between. Germline V CDR1 and CDR2: SGHRS, YFSETQ. The CDR3 reads CASSLAPGVETQYF. The CDR3 nucleotides read TGCGCCAGCAGCTTGGCCCCGGGGGTGGAGACCCAGTACTTC.

This rearrangement joins TRBV2 to TRBJ2-7; D possibly matches TRBD1 or TRBD2 (5 bases each). The length of the CDR3 is 15 residues. Germline V gene data show CDR1 as SNHLY and CDR2 as FYNNEI. Trimming pared 6 bases from V and 2 bases from J, leaving 17 bases between. CDR3 loop: CASRPLGGKAYEQYF. Here the CDR3 DNA reads TGTGCCAGCAGGCCCCTTGGGGGAAAGGCCTACGAGCAGTACTTC.

This clonotype was detected many times. Here the CDR3 reads CASSGAGTAGDTQYF. DNA for the CDR3: TGTGCCAGCAGTGGAGCGGGTACGGCGGGAGATACGCAGTATTTT. This rearrangement joins TRBV12-3 or TRBV12-4 to TRBJ2-3, with a weak D call TRBD2 (6 bases). Trimming took off 5 bases at V and 5 bases at J, with 17 bases between the two ends. CDR3 length: 15 residues.

This clonotype showed up just a few times. This sequence joins TRBV4-2 and TRBJ1-5, with D tentatively TRBD1 (6 bases). The V end was cut by 2 bases, the J end by 9 bases, with 14 bases between. The germline V gene encodes CDR1 LGHNA and CDR2 YNFKEQ. There are 14 residues in the CDR3. In nucleotides, the CDR3 is TGTGCCAGCAGCCAAAAACAGGGCACAGGGCCCCAGCATTTT. It translates to CASSQKQGTGPQHF.

This clonotype has only a few counts. CDR3 coding DNA: TGTGCCAGCAGTCCAGGGGCGGGGGAGCAGTACGTC. Encoded protein: CASSPGAGEQYV. The chain joins TRBV6-6 to TRBJ2-7, with D possibly called TRBD1 or TRBD2 (6 bases each). In germline, CDR1 is MNHNY, CDR2 SVGAGI (reference sequence). This CDR3 contains 12 residues. The germline V and J ends were trimmed by 5 bases and 7 bases, with 12 bases remaining between them.

V and J are TRBV10-3 and TRBJ1-2; 8 bases agree with TRBD1. The CDR3 spans 13 residues. Germline V CDR1 and CDR2: ENHRY, SYGVKD. The V segment lost 9 bases and the J segment 8 bases; nucleotides outside the gene matches: 11. CDR3 residues: CAIDSGQGRGYTF. The DNA of the CDR3 is TGTGCCATTGATTCAGGACAGGGCCGGGGCTACACCTTC.

The chain carries TRBV11-1 and TRBJ2-3; 8 bases agree with TRBD1. The CDR3 is 14 residues long. V shed 7 bases, J shed 4 bases, and the junction held 7 bases outside the gene matches. Germline CDR1 is SGHAT and CDR2 is FQDESV (reference sequence). CDR3 sequence: CASKLTGASDTQYF. DNA for the CDR3: TGTGCCAGCAAGCTGACAGGGGCTTCAGATACGCAGTATTTT.

In its sample, this clonotype was seen a few times. The chain carries TRBV5-1 and TRBJ2-2, with 8 bases aligning to TRBD1. Looked up from germline, CDR1 is SGHRS and CDR2 is YFSETQ. Trimming removed 4 bases from V and 6 bases from J; junction bases left unmatched: 5. This CDR3 contains 14 residues. The CDR3 DNA reads as TGCGCCAGCAGCGATGGACAGGGCGCCGGGGAGCTGTTTTTT. This translates into CASSDGQGAGELFF.

This clonotype has at least ten counts. The chain combines TRBV5-1 with TRBJ2-1; D possibly uses TRBD1 or TRBD2 (7 bases each). The V and J ends lost 4 bases and 3 bases respectively, with 14 bases between them. The CDR3 loop spans 15 amino acids. Germline assignment: CDR1 SGHRS and CDR2 YFSETQ. CDR3 protein: CASSPGGQSYNEQFF. CDR3 in DNA: TGCGCCAGCAGCCCGGGGGGACAGAGCTACAATGAGCAGTTCTTC.

The chain uses TRBV4-3 and TRBJ2-5; D possibly matches TRBD1 or TRBD2 (6 bases each). CDR1 and CDR2 (germline): LGHNA, YSLEER. The CDR3 extends over 17 amino acids. Deletions cut 2 bases from V and 5 bases from J, with 21 bases between. The CDR3 spells CASSQLKLNGGEETQYF. The CDR3 bases are TGCGCCAGCAGCCAATTAAAACTTAACGGGGGCGAGGAGACCCAGTACTTC.

This clonotype was detected ten times or more. CDR3 region: CASSNQAQETQYF. The CDR3 DNA reads TGTGCCAGTAGTAACCAGGCCCAAGAGACCCAGTACTTC. The chain is built from TRBV19 and TRBJ2-5; no firm D call. Germline CDR1 and CDR2: LNHDA and SQIVND (reference sequence). Trimming stripped 4 bases from V and 1 base from J, with 7 bases between. The CDR3 runs 13 residues. The whole variable domain, filled in from reference TRBV19 and TRBJ2-5, reads DGGITQSPKYLFRKEGQNVTLSCEQNLNHDAMYWYRQDPGQGLRLIYYSQIVNDFQKGDIAEGYSVSREKKESFPLTVTSAQKNPTAFYLCASSNQAQETQYFGPGTRLLVL.

This clonotype was detected many times. V usage is TRBV7-9 and J usage is TRBJ1-4; 7 nucleotides align to TRBD1. This CDR3 contains 17 residues. The V segment lost 5 bases and the J segment 0 bases; nucleotides outside the gene matches: 9. The V gene's germline CDR1 is SEHNR and CDR2 FQNEAQ (reference sequence). CDR3 DNA: TGTGCCAGCAGCCCGAGACAGGGACTTGCAACTAATGAAAAACTGTTTTTT. Protein sequence: CASSPRQGLATNEKLFF. The whole variable domain, filled in from reference TRBV7-9 and TRBJ1-4, reads DTGVSQNPRHKITKRGQNVTFRCDPISEHNRLYWYRQTLGQGPEFLTYFQNEAQLEKSRLLSDRFSAERPKGSFSTLEIQRTEQGDSAMYLCASSPRQGLATNEKLFFGSGTQLSVL.

This clonotype was counted at least ten times. V usage is TRBV4-2 and J usage is TRBJ2-5; no clear D gene. Looked up from germline, CDR1 is LGHNA and CDR2 is YNFKEQ. Trimming pared 4 bases from V and 7 bases from J, leaving 22 bases between. This CDR3 is 16 amino acids long. In DNA, the CDR3 is TGTGCCAGCAGCCCGGCCGGTGGTGGCGGCGTAGGGACCCAGTACTTC. Translated, it gives CASSPAGGGGVGTQYF.

This clonotype was picked up many times. V gene TRBV16 combines with J gene TRBJ2-1, with 7 bases lining up with TRBD1. The V gene's germline CDR1 is KGHSY and CDR2 FQNENV. V lost 2 bases, J lost 10 bases, and 8 bases stayed unmatched. The CDR3 sequence is 14 residues long. The CDR3 region is CASSQRTDRAEQFF. The CDR3, as DNA: TGTGCCAGCAGCCAACGGACCGACAGGGCCGAGCAGTTCTTC.

This clonotype turned up a few times. A junction end diverges from the germline sequence, so it may reflect a read error. The rearrangement uses TRBV18 and TRBJ1-4, with D tentatively TRBD1 (5 bases). Germline V CDR1 and CDR2: KGHSH, LQKENI. The CDR3 runs to 15 residues. The CDR3 coding sequence is TGTGCCAGCTCCCCACGGCAGGCAAGGGACGAAAAACTGTTTTTT. Translating it yields CASSPRQARDEKLFF.

This clonotype was found many times. The DNA for the CDR3 is TGTGCCAGCAGTTCCGGACAGGGTATCACTGAAGCTTTCTTT. Amino acids: CASSSGQGITEAFF. J is TRBJ1-1 and V is TRBV12-3 or TRBV12-4, with 8 bases lining up with TRBD1. The V gene end was trimmed by 4 bases and the J gene end by 4 bases; junction bases not matched to a gene: 5. The CDR3 totals 14 residues.